The rows below give T cell receptor beta chains drawn from one sample of a study of patients and donors after allogeneic stem cell transplantation. TCRdb itself ran the RT-PCR reads through MiXCR, one entry per CDR3 protein. Of roughly 940,000 distinct CDR3 sequences in the sample, roughly 18% were seen once. Sequences were obtained from blood, either unsorted or a sorted T cell fraction (not recorded which). The receptor source for this set is a human donor who was either an allogeneic HSCT recipient or a stem cell or donor lymphocyte infusion donor (not recorded which). It is not recorded whose cells these are; they may come from a transplant donor. Each CDR3 is given with its conserved first and last residue. Each record gives: D gene, J gene, V gene, clone size, CDR3 DNA, CDR3 protein. D genes are given only for firm matches. The size field is filled for only some rows; it gives once, few, many or a size class.

TRBD1 TRBJ2-1 TRBV19 - TGTGCCAGTAGTATTTTGTCAGGACAGGGTAACAATGAGCAGTTCTTC CASSILSGQGNNEQFF
- TRBJ1-5 TRBV4-3 - TGCGCCAGCAGCCATTCCGCCTCGGGTAATAGCAATCAGCCCCAGCATTTT CASSHSASGNSNQPQHF
- TRBJ2-7 TRBV27 - TGTGCCAGCAGGGGTCGAAGCGGTTCCTACGAGCAGTACTTC CASRGRSGSYEQYF
TRBD1 TRBJ2-3 TRBV20-1 few TGCAGTGCTCCCCGGACCGGGACAGGGGCCGCCCTCCACACAGATACGCAGTATTTT CSAPRTGTGAALHTDTQYF
- TRBJ2-7 TRBV20-1 few TGCAGTGCGAGGGAAACCTCCTACGAGCAGTACTTC CSARETSYEQYF
- TRBJ1-5 TRBV20-1 - TGCAGTGCTAGCAGGCCTGGGATACGCAATCAGCCCCAGCATTTT CSASRPGIRNQPQHF
- TRBJ1-3 TRBV7-9 - TGTGCCAGCAGCTCGGGACGGTCGAGCTCTGGAAACACCATATATTTT CASSSGRSSSGNTIYF
- TRBJ2-7 TRBV12-3/TRBV12-4 - TGTGCCAGCAGTTTAGAGGAGGAGGTATGGTACTTC CASSLEEEVWYF
- TRBJ1-1 TRBV12-3/TRBV12-4 many TGTGCCAGCAGCCCCCTCGACCGGGTTAACACTGAAGCTTTCTTT CASSPLDRVNTEAFF
- TRBJ1-5 TRBV6-1 - TGTGCCAGCAGCCGGGACCCGGGGCAGCCCCAGCATTTT CASSRDPGQPQHF
- TRBJ2-2 TRBV3-1 - TGTGCCAGCAAACGGAGCGACACCGGGGAGCTGTTTTTT CASKRSDTGELFF
TRBD2 TRBJ2-5 TRBV7-8 - TGTGCCAGCAGCTTCCCAAGGGGACTAGCGGGAGAGGAGACCCAGTACTTC CASSFPRGLAGEETQYF
- TRBJ2-1 TRBV24-1 - TGTGCCACCAGTGATTTGTTGTCGGGCCACAATGAGCAGTTCTTC CATSDLLSGHNEQFF
- TRBJ2-2 TRBV3-1 - TGTGCCAGCAGCCAAGGAATAGGGGGTCAGATCGGGGAGCTGTTTTTT CASSQGIGGQIGELFF
TRBD1 TRBJ2-3 TRBV9 - TGTGCCAGCAGCGTAGCGGACAGGACAAGCTTCACAGATACGCAGTATTTT CASSVADRTSFTDTQYF
TRBD1 TRBJ1-5 TRBV5-1 - TGCGCCAGCAGCGTGGACAGGGGAAGTCAGCCCCAGCATTTT CASSVDRGSQPQHF
- TRBJ2-5 TRBV2 few TGTGCCAGCAGTGATCGACGTGGGGGTTCGGCCCAGTACTTC CASSDRRGGSAQYF
TRBD1 TRBJ1-1 TRBV29-1 - TGCAGCGTCGAGGGCAGGGGGATGTACACTGAAGCTTTCTTT CSVEGRGMYTEAFF
- TRBJ2-4 TRBV12-3/TRBV12-4 - TGTGCCAGCAGACTAGGAGGCAAAAACATTCAGTACTTC CASRLGGKNIQYF
- TRBJ2-1 TRBV4-2 few TGTGCCAGCAGCCAAGATGTAAAGGGGGGTTTCAATGAGCAGTTCTTC CASSQDVKGGFNEQFF
- TRBJ1-4 TRBV7-8 - TGTGCCAGCAGCTTCGGCAGGGATGAAAAACTGTTTTTT CASSFGRDEKLFF
- TRBJ1-1 TRBV12-3/TRBV12-4 - TGTGCCAGCAAATTCTCAACCGAGGGAAGCACTGAAGCTTTCTTT CASKFSTEGSTEAFF
- TRBJ1-3 TRBV12-3/TRBV12-4 few TGTGCCAGCAGTGATTTACAATCTGGAAACACCATATATTTT CASSDLQSGNTIYF
- TRBJ1-6 TRBV4-3 - TGCGCCAGCAGCCAAGTTCTGGGTTCACCCCTCCACTTT CASSQVLGSPLHF
TRBD2 TRBJ2-1 TRBV5-4 - TGTGCCAGCAGCTTGGATGGCGGGGGGGGGAGTGAGCAGTTCTTC CASSLDGGGGSEQFF
TRBD1 TRBJ2-2 TRBV27 few TGTGCCAGCAGTTTAAGGACAGGGGACCCCGGGGAGCTGTTTTTT CASSLRTGDPGELFF
TRBD1 TRBJ2-7 TRBV25-1 few TGTGCCAGCAGTGAATGGGGACAGCAAGGGGCCGACGAGCAGTACTTC CASSEWGQQGADEQYF
- TRBJ1-2 TRBV5-1 few TGCGCCAGCAGCTTGAAGGGTTACGACTATGGCTACACCTTC CASSLKGYDYGYTF
- TRBJ1-2 TRBV3-1 few TGTGCCAGCAGCCAAAGCATCTTTTCTGGCTACACCTTC CASSQSIFSGYTF
TRBD2 TRBJ2-6 TRBV24-1 - TGTGCCACCAGTGACGGGACTACCTCTGGGGCCAACGTCCTGACTTTC CATSDGTTSGANVLTF
- TRBJ1-4 TRBV12-1 - TGTGCCAGCAGCCAGATGGAGGGCGGTGAAAAACTGTTTTTT CASSQMEGGEKLFF
- TRBJ1-1 TRBV5-1 - TGCGCCAGCAGCACCCCGAAGAACACTGAAGCTTTCTTT CASSTPKNTEAFF
- TRBJ1-2 TRBV19 - TGTGCCAGTAGCATCCGGGGCGGCTATGGCTACACCTTC CASSIRGGYGYTF
- TRBJ2-4 TRBV20-1 few TGCAGTGCTAGTGGGCAGGAGGGGATGTCAGCCAAAAACATTCAGTACTTC CSASGQEGMSAKNIQYF
- TRBJ2-1 TRBV27 few TGTGCCAGCAGTTTTAAGGCACACCGCTACAATGAGCAGTTCTTC CASSFKAHRYNEQFF
- TRBJ1-5 TRBV12-3/TRBV12-4 many TGTGCCAGCAGTTTAGGCAGGCCCCCGGGGCCCCAGCATTTT CASSLGRPPGPQHF
- TRBJ1-5 TRBV2 few TGTGCCAGCACAGGGCAGTTGGTCCAGCCCCAGCATTTT CASTGQLVQPQHF
- TRBJ1-1 TRBV12-3/TRBV12-4 few TGTGCCAGCAGTCGTCCCCCTGAAGCTTTCTTT CASSRPPEAFF
- TRBJ2-1 TRBV7-3 few TGTGCCAGCAGCCCAGAGACGGGACGAAGTAAGTTCTTC CASSPETGRSKFF